Sequencing of this T cell receptor (beta chain) was carried out in a study of blood T cell repertoires in COVID-19 (dated by TCRdb to the early 2020s). Regarding the complete study: The collaborator samples originated in the United States, Italy and Spain and spanned the acute and convalescent phases of COVID-19. HLA class I and class II types, where available, came from metadata supplied by the sample provider rather than from assay-based typing. A de-identified subject ID, COVID-19 status, age in years and sex were almost always included in the sample metadata. The samples were drawn from two sources: the first 160 participants of the ongoing ImmuneRACE study, and 1,200 or so subjects contributed by 6 global collaborators. Subjects who had been exposed to COVID-19, were actively infected with it, or had recovered from it provided the deeply sampled blood TCRbeta repertoires that made up the dataset. The material from the prospective study consisted of cDNA or gDNA derived from T cells, B-cell-depleted T cells, or PBMCs. The repertoires were released in a freely available public database meant as a resource for research on the immune response to SARS-CoV-2. What the authors observed across the whole study: The amount of clinical and demographic metadata varied by source and participant and was provided uncurated.

The immunoSEQ Assay, a bias-controlled multiplex PCR, was used to amplify TCRbeta CDR3 regions from genomic DNA. Processing in the source paper ran as follows. The number of nucleated cells in each sample was estimated by amplification of reference gene primers within the assay. To quantify the absolute abundance of each unique TCRbeta CDR3 rearrangement, sequence reads were collapsed and filtered. For each sample, productive Simpson clonality was calculated as the square root of Simpson's diversity index across productive rearrangements. TCRdb took over this immuneACCESS table, retaining in-frame rearrangements with V and J assigned. Such tables are incomplete; in checked studies, under half of the missing clones stem from an unresolved V gene, and the remainder is unexplained. Clone size and V and J calls were adopted from that table, with D and trimming inferred from the DNA. The sample table contains about 150,000 clones; only one count was recorded for around 87% of them. The ten largest clones represent approximately 3.8% of the sample.

Participants in the prospective study were aged roughly 18 to 90 years, lived in about two dozen United States geographic areas, and enrolled through a virtual design. To assign participants to cohorts, the prospective study relied on clinical history that participants themselves reported in a screening survey and a study questionnaire. Exposed participants had been in contact with someone with a PCR-confirmed or clinician-diagnosed COVID-19 case within 2 weeks of study entry. Each participant in the prospective study had whole blood, serum and a nasopharyngeal or oropharyngeal swab collected by mobile phlebotomists. Over an approximately 2-month period, participants in the prospective study had the option of providing additional blood draws and questionnaires. Before DNA extraction, prospective study blood samples were shipped either frozen or at room temperature. In the case of this clone: Its antigen remains unidentified. Per-base qualities were not stored, and no clone one base away is much larger.

Taken from cysteine to phenylalanine, the CDR3 has 15 residues. Here the CDR3 DNA is all that survives: 45 bases in frame from base 1. For CDR1 and CDR2, the germline V gene lists SGHRS and YFSETQ. V ends up 0 bases short and J 6 bases short, with an unmatched junction base count of 5. Source material: PBMCs or T cells enriched from blood (not recorded which). This chain is built from TRBV5-1 and TRBJ2-2; 7 bases in the middle match TRBD1. The TCR was taken from a woman in her forties who had been exposed to COVID-19. The nucleotides read TGCGCCAGCAGCTTGGGACAGGGTTTGTCCGGGGAGCTGTTTTTT. This gives the protein CASSLGQGLSGELFF.